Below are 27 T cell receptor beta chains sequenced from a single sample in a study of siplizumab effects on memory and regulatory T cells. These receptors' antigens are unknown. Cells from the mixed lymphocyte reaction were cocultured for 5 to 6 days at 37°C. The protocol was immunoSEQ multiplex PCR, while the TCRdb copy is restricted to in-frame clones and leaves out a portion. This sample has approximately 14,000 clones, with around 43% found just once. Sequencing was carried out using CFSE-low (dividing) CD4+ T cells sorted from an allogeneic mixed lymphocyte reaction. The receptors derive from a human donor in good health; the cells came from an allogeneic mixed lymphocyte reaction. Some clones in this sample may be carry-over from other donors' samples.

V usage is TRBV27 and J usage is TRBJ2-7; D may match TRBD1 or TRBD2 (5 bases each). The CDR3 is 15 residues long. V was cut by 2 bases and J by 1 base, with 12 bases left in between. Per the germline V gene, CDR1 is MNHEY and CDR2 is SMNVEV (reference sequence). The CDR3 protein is CASSLRPEGSYEQYF. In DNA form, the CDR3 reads TGTGCCAGCAGTTTACGTCCAGAGGGGTCCTACGAGCAGTACTTC.

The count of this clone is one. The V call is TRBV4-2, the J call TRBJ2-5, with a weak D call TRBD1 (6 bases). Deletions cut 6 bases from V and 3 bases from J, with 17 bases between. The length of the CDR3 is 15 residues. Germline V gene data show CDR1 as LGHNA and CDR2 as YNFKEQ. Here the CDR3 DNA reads TGTGCCAGCAGTCGACTTACAGGGAAAGAAGAGACCCAGTACTTC. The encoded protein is CASSRLTGKEETQYF.

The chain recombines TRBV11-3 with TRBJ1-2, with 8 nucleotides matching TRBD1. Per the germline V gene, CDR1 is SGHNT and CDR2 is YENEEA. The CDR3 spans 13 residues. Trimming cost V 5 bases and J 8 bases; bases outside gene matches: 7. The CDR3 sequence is CASSPDRVDGYTF. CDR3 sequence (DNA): TGTGCCAGCAGCCCGGACAGGGTTGACGGCTACACCTTC.

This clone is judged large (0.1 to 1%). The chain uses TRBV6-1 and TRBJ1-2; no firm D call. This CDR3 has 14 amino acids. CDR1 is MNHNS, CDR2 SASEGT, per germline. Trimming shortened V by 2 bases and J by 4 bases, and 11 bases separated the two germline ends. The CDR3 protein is CASSEFHGPYGYTF. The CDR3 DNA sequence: TGTGCCAGCAGTGAATTCCACGGGCCCTATGGCTACACCTTC.

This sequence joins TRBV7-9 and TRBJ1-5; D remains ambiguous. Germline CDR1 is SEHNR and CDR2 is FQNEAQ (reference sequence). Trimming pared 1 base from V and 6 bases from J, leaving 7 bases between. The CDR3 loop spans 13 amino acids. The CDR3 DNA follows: TGTGCCAGCAGCTTAGAAGGAGGTCAGCCCCAGCATTTT. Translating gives CASSLEGGQPQHF.

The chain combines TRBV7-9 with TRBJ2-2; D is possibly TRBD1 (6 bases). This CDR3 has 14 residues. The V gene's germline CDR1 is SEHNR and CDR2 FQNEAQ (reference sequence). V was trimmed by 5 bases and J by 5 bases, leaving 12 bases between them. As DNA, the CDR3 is TGTGCCAGCAGCCAGACAGGTGGAACCGGGGAGCTGTTTTTT. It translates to CASSQTGGTGELFF.

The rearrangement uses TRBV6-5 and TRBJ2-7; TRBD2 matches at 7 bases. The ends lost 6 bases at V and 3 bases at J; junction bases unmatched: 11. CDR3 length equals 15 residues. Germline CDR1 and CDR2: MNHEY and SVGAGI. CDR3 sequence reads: CASRDSGTKIYEQYF. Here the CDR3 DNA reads TGTGCCAGCAGAGATTCCGGGACTAAAATCTACGAGCAGTACTTC.

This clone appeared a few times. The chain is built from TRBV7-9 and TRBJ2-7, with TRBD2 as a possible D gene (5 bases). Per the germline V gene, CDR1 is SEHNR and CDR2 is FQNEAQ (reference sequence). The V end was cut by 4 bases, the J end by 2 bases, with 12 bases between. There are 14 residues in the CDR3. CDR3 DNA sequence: TGTGCCAGCAGCTCCACCGGGGTAACCTACGAGCAGTACTTC. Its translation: CASSSTGVTYEQYF.

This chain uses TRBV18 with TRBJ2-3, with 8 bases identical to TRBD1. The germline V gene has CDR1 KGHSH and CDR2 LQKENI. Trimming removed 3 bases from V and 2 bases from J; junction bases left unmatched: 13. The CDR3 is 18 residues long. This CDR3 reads CASSPVVIGDRSTDTQYF. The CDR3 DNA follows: TGTGCCAGCTCACCTGTAGTCATCGGGGACAGGTCCACAGATACGCAGTATTTT.

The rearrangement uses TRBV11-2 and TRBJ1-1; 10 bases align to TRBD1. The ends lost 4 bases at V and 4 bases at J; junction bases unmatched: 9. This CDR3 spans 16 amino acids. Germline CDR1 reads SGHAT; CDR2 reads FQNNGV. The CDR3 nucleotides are TGTGCCAGCAGCTCTGGGGACAGGGGTTTCATCACTGAAGCTTTCTTT. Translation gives CASSSGDRGFITEAFF.

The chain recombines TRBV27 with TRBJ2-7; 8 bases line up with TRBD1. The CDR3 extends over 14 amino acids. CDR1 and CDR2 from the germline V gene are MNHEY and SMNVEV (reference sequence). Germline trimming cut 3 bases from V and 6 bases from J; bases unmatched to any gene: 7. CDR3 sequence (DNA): TGTGCCAGCAGTTTGGCCAGGGGGCTCTCCGAGCAGTACTTC. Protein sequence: CASSLARGLSEQYF.

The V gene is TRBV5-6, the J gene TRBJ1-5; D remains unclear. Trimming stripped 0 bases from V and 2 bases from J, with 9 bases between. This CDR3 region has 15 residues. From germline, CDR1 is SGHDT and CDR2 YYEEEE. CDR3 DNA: TGTGCCAGCAGCTTGGATTATTTGGGCAATCAGCCCCAGCATTTT. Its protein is CASSLDYLGNQPQHF.

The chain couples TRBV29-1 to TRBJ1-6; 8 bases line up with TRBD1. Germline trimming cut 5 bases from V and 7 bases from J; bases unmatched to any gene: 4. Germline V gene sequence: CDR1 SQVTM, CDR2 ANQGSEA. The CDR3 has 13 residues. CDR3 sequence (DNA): TGCAGCGTTTCAGGGGGCTCAAATTCACCCCTCCACTTT. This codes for CSVSGGSNSPLHF.

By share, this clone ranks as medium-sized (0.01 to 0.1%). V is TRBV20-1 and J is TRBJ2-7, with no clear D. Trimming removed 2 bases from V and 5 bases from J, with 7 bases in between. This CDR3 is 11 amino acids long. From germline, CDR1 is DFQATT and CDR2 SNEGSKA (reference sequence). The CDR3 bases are TGCAGTGCTAGACCCCTCGACGAGCAGTACTTC. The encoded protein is CSARPLDEQYF.

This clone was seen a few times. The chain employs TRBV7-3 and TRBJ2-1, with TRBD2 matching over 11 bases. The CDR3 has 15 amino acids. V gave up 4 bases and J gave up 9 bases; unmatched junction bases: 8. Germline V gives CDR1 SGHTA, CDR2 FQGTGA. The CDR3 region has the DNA TGTGCCAGCAGCTCGCTAGCGGGAGGTCAGAGTGAGCAGTTCTTC. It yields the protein CASSSLAGGQSEQFF.

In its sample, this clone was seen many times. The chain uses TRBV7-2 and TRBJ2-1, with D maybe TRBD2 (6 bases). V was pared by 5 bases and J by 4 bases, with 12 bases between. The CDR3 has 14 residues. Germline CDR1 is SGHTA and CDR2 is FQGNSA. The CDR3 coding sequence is TGTGCCAGCAGCCTACCGGCGGGGTACAATGAGCAGTTCTTC. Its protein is CASSLPAGYNEQFF.

The CDR3 nucleotides read TGTGCCACCAGCAGAGATGTGGGGAACGAGCAGTACTTC. It translates to CATSRDVGNEQYF. The genes are TRBV15 and TRBJ2-7; D unresolved. Trimming removed 0 bases from V and 5 bases from J, with 8 bases in between. CDR1 is LNHNV, CDR2 YYDKDF, per germline (reference sequence). This CDR3 has 13 amino acids.

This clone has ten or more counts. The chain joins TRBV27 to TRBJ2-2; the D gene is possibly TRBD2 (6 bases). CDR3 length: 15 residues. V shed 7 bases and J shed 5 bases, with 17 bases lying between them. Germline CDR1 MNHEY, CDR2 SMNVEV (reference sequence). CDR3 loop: CASKRVSGVTGELFF. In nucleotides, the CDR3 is TGTGCCAGCAAGAGGGTATCGGGAGTAACCGGGGAGCTGTTTTTT.

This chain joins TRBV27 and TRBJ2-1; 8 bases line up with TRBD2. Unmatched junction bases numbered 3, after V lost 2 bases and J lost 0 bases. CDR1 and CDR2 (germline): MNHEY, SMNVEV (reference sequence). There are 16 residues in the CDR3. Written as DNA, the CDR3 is TGTGCCAGCAGTTTAAGGACTAGCAACTCCTACAATGAGCAGTTCTTC. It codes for CASSLRTSNSYNEQFF.

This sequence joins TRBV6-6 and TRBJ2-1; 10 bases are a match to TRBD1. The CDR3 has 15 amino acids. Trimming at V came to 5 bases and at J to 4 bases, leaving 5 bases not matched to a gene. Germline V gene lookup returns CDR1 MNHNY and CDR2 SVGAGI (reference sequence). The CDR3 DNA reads TGTGCCAGCAGTGTAAAGGGACAGGGGTACAATGAGCAGTTCTTC. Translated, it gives CASSVKGQGYNEQFF.

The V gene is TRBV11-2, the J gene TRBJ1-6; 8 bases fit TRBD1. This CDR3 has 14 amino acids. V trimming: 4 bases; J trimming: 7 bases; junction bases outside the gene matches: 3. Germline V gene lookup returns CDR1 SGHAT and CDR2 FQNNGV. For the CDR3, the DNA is TGTGCCAGCAGCTCCCGGGACAGGAATTCACCCCTCCACTTT. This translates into CASSSRDRNSPLHF.

CDR3 in DNA: TGCAGCGTTTCTTTGACTAGCGTTAGCTCCTACGAGCAGTACTTC. Residues: CSVSLTSVSSYEQYF. The rearrangement links TRBV29-1 to TRBJ2-7, with 8 bases matching TRBD2. CDR1 and CDR2 from the germline V gene are SQVTM and ANQGSEA. The CDR3 is 15 residues long. The junction had 9 bases not matched to a gene; V was cut back by 5 bases and J by 0 bases.

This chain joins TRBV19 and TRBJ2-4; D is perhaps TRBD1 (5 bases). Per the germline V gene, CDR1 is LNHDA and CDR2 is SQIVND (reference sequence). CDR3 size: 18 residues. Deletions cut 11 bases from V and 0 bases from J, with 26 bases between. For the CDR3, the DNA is TGTGCCGGGGCGTCTCACAAGGTATTATTGCTAGCCAAAAACATTCAGTACTTC. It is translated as CAGASHKVLLLAKNIQYF.

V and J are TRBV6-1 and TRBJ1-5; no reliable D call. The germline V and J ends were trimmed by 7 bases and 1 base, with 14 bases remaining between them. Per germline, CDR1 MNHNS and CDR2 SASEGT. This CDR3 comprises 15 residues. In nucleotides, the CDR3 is TGTGCCAGCACCCCTGGGAGGGCGAGCAATCAGCCCCAGCATTTT. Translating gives CASTPGRASNQPQHF.

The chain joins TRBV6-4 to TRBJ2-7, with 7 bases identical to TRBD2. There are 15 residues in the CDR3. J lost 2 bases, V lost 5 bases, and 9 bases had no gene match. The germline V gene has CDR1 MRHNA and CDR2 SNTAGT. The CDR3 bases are TGTGCCAGCAGTTCTCCCGGGGGAGGGGCCTACGAGCAGTACTTC. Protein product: CASSSPGGGAYEQYF.

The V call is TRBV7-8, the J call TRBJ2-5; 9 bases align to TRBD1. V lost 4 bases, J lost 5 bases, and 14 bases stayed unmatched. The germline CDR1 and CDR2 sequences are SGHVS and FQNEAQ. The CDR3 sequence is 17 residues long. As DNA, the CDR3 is TGTGCCAGCAGCTCGCCTCCGGGACAGGGATCGAAGGAGACCCAGTACTTC. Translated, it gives CASSSPPGQGSKETQYF.

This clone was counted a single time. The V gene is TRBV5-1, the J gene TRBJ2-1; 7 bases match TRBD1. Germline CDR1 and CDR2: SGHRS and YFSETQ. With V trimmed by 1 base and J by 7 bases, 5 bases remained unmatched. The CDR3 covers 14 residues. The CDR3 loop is CASSLRQGQNEQFF. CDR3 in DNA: TGCGCCAGCAGCTTGCGACAGGGCCAGAATGAGCAGTTCTTC.